These T cell receptor beta chains were read from a single sample in a study of regulatory and conventional T cells in RAG deficiency. Some clones are missing from TCRdb's copy, which holds only in-frame ones; the method was immunoSEQ multiplex PCR. The sample yields about 10,000 clones, 90% to 95% seen once. Sample: CD4+ effector T cells sorted from blood. These receptors came from a human donor with RAG deficiency presenting as severe combined immunodeficiency. Both conserved end residues are part of each CDR3. D genes are given only for firm matches. Rows may omit the clone size; those that give it use once, few, many or a size class.

d_gene	abundance	v_gene	j_gene	CDR3aa	CDR3nt
NA	NA	TRBV6-6	TRBJ2-1	CASSYTYNEQFF	TGTGCCAGCAGTTACACGTACAATGAGCAGTTCTTC
NA	NA	TRBV5-5	TRBJ1-2	CASSSPSREGAGGYTF	TGTGCCAGCAGTTCACCCTCCCGAGAAGGGGCCGGTGGCTACACCTTC
TRBD2	once	TRBV6-5	TRBJ2-7	CASSYSSGRGYEQYF	TGTGCCAGCAGTTACTCGAGCGGGAGAGGATACGAGCAGTACTTC
NA	NA	TRBV7-2	TRBJ2-3	CASSVTDTQYF	TGTGCCAGCAGCGTCACAGATACGCAGTATTTT
NA	NA	TRBV10-3	TRBJ2-3	CAISVGQGSTDTQYF	TGTGCCATCAGTGTTGGGCAGGGGAGCACAGATACGCAGTATTTT
NA	NA	TRBV5-1	TRBJ2-3	CASSLGGPHTDTQYF	TGCGCCAGCAGCTTGGGTGGGCCCCACACAGATACGCAGTATTTT
NA	NA	TRBV4-3	TRBJ2-5	CASSQDQETQYF	TGCGCCAGCAGCCAAGACCAAGAGACCCAGTACTTC
NA	NA	TRBV11-2	TRBJ2-1	CASSLQGLYNEQFF	TGTGCCAGCAGCTTACAGGGGCTTTACAATGAGCAGTTCTTC
TRBD1	NA	TRBV6-5	TRBJ1-1	CASSYSRGPWTEAFF	TGTGCCAGCAGTTACTCGAGGGGGCCCTGGACTGAAGCTTTCTTT
TRBD1	NA	TRBV19	TRBJ2-2	CASSTGTGNTGELFF	TGTGCCAGTAGTACCGGGACAGGCAACACCGGGGAGCTGTTTTTT
NA	NA	TRBV2	TRBJ1-2	CASIHARTDPSYGYTF	TGTGCCAGCATCCATGCGAGGACAGATCCCTCCTATGGCTACACCTTC
NA	NA	TRBV10-3	TRBJ2-3	CAINPSDSTDTQYF	TGTGCCATCAATCCGTCGGACAGCACAGATACGCAGTATTTT
TRBD1	once	TRBV7-2	TRBJ1-1	CASSLDRGYEAFF	TGTGCCAGCAGCTTGGACAGGGGATATGAAGCTTTCTTT
NA	NA	TRBV27	TRBJ2-5	CASSPLYPETQYF	TGTGCCAGCAGTCCGCTTTACCCGGAGACCCAGTACTTC
NA	NA	TRBV28	TRBJ1-2	CASSTLGGRGGYGYTF	TGTGCCAGCAGTACTCTAGGGGGGCGGGGGGGCTATGGCTACACCTTC
TRBD1	NA	TRBV15	TRBJ1-4	CATSRDGTATNEKLFF	TGTGCCACCAGCAGAGATGGGACAGCAACTAATGAAAAACTGTTTTTT
TRBD1	NA	TRBV5-1	TRBJ2-7	CASSLAGTGGYEQYF	TGCGCCAGCAGCTTGGCCGGGACAGGGGGCTACGAGCAGTACTTC
NA	NA	TRBV19	TRBJ2-3	CASSTVSTDTQYF	TGTGCCAGTAGTACAGTAAGCACAGATACGCAGTATTTT
TRBD2	NA	TRBV4-3	TRBJ2-7	CASSQAPGLAGYYEQYF	TGCGCCAGCAGCCAAGCTCCGGGACTAGCGGGATACTACGAGCAGTACTTC
NA	NA	TRBV7-8	TRBJ1-2	CASSRGGRRGGYTF	TGTGCCAGCAGCCGGGGGGGCAGAAGGGGTGGCTACACCTTC
NA	once	TRBV5-1	TRBJ2-5	CASSPQGPETQYF	TGCGCCAGCAGTCCCCAGGGACCAGAGACCCAGTACTTC
NA	few	TRBV4-1	TRBJ1-2	CASSQDPTSYGYTF	TGCGCCAGCAGCCAAGATCCAACAAGCTATGGCTACACCTTC
NA	NA	TRBV7-8	TRBJ2-5	CASSYGSEETQYF	TGTGCCAGCAGCTACGGGTCTGAAGAGACCCAGTACTTC
NA	NA	TRBV6-6	TRBJ2-6	CASSSLRAFGANVLTF	TGTGCCAGCAGTTCCCTCAGGGCCTTTGGGGCCAACGTCCTGACTTTC
TRBD1	NA	TRBV9	TRBJ2-2	CASSIGQGLPNTGELFF	TGTGCCAGCAGCATTGGACAGGGGCTACCAAACACCGGGGAGCTGTTTTTT
TRBD1	NA	TRBV7-2	TRBJ2-7	CASSGDRARSYEQYF	TGTGCCAGCAGCGGAGACAGGGCGAGGTCCTACGAGCAGTACTTC
NA	NA	TRBV9	TRBJ2-5	CASSDGRGLQETQYF	TGTGCCAGCAGCGACGGCAGGGGCCTCCAAGAGACCCAGTACTTC
NA	NA	TRBV10-3	TRBJ2-2	CAIMREAGELFF	TGTGCCATCATGCGGGAAGCCGGGGAGCTGTTTTTT
TRBD1	NA	TRBV30	TRBJ2-5	CAWSGGQGGAKTQYF	TGTGCCTGGAGTGGGGGACAGGGGGGGGCGAAGACCCAGTACTTC
NA	NA	TRBV28	TRBJ2-1	CASRRWGGTYNEQFF	TGTGCCAGCAGACGGTGGGGGGGCACTTACAATGAGCAGTTCTTC
NA	NA	TRBV5-6	TRBJ1-2	CASSLGTNYGYTF	TGTGCCAGCAGCTTAGGGACCAACTATGGCTACACCTTC
NA	NA	TRBV5-4	TRBJ1-1	CASSRTAGEAFF	TGTGCCAGCAGCCGCACGGCCGGGGAAGCTTTCTTT
TRBD1	NA	TRBV7-6	TRBJ2-7	CASSLAGQGVTYEQYF	TGTGCCAGCAGCTTAGCAGGACAGGGTGTCACCTACGAGCAGTACTTC
TRBD2	NA	TRBV7-2	TRBJ2-1	CASRLAGYNEQFF	TGTGCCAGCAGACTAGCGGGTTACAATGAGCAGTTCTTC
NA	NA	TRBV6-5	TRBJ1-1	CASSYLGFGTEAFF	TGTGCCAGCAGTTACTTGGGTTTTGGCACTGAAGCTTTCTTT
NA	NA	TRBV7-2	TRBJ2-7	CASSLVFSYEQYF	TGTGCCAGCAGCTTAGTTTTTTCCTACGAGCAGTACTTC
TRBD1	NA	TRBV2	TRBJ2-2	CASSRDRDMTGELFF	TGTGCCAGCAGCCGGGACAGGGATATGACCGGGGAGCTGTTTTTT
NA	once	TRBV7-9	TRBJ2-1	CASSFGTYNEQFF	TGTGCCAGCAGCTTCGGGACATACAATGAGCAGTTCTTC
NA	NA	TRBV19	TRBJ1-3	CASSILSGTAVGNTIYF	TGTGCCAGTAGTATCTTATCCGGGACGGCCGTTGGAAACACCATATATTTT
TRBD1	NA	TRBV9	TRBJ2-5	CASSVGQGRPQETQYF	TGTGCCAGCAGCGTAGGACAGGGCCGACCTCAAGAGACCCAGTACTTC
NA	NA	TRBV7-7	TRBJ2-3	CASSLGPTPTDTQYF	TGTGCCAGCAGCTTAGGTCCGACCCCCACAGATACGCAGTATTTT
NA	NA	TRBV7-3	TRBJ1-1	CASSQSQATEAFF	TGTGCCAGCAGCCAATCTCAGGCCACTGAAGCTTTCTTT
TRBD1	NA	TRBV28	TRBJ2-7	CASSLSPGTGAYEQYF	TGTGCCAGCAGTTTATCCCCTGGGACAGGGGCCTACGAGCAGTACTTC
NA	once	TRBV10-3	TRBJ2-1	CAIRGQGRVESEQFF	TGTGCCATCAGGGGGCAGGGTAGAGTGGAAAGTGAGCAGTTCTTC
NA	NA	TRBV9	TRBJ1-1	CASNREVGTEAFF	TGTGCCAGCAACAGGGAGGTTGGCACTGAAGCTTTCTTT
TRBD2	NA	TRBV28	TRBJ2-1	CASTTAGLAAYNEQFF	TGTGCCAGCACCACAGCGGGACTAGCGGCCTACAATGAGCAGTTCTTC
NA	NA	TRBV10-3	TRBJ2-6	CATLRGSGANVLTF	TGTGCCACCCTTCGAGGGTCCGGGGCCAACGTCCTGACTTTC
NA	NA	TRBV5-1	TRBJ2-3	CASSLLGAGDTQYF	TGCGCCAGCAGCTTGCTGGGGGCGGGAGATACGCAGTATTTT
NA	NA	TRBV9	TRBJ2-7	CASSAAGLSYEQYF	TGTGCCAGCAGCGCCGCCGGACTCTCCTACGAGCAGTACTTC
NA	NA	TRBV5-4	TRBJ2-1	CASSLGGSYNEQFF	TGTGCCAGCAGCTTAGGGGGCTCCTACAATGAGCAGTTCTTC
NA	NA	TRBV5-1	TRBJ2-1	CASSLVALVGVRSYNEQFF	TGCGCCAGCAGCTTGGTCGCGTTAGTAGGGGTCCGCTCCTACAATGAGCAGTTCTTC
NA	NA	TRBV19	TRBJ2-3	CASSMGLGTLQDTQYF	TGTGCCAGTAGTATGGGATTAGGAACCTTACAAGATACGCAGTATTTT
TRBD1	NA	TRBV7-9	TRBJ1-1	CASSRNRGTEAFF	TGTGCCAGCAGCAGAAACAGGGGGACTGAAGCTTTCTTT
NA	NA	TRBV9	TRBJ2-2	CASSVGHRDAGELFF	TGTGCCAGCAGCGTAGGTCACAGGGATGCCGGGGAGCTGTTTTTT
NA	NA	TRBV5-4	TRBJ1-2	CASSRDNYGYTF	TGTGCCAGCAGCCGGGACAACTATGGCTACACCTTC
NA	NA	TRBV30	TRBJ2-5	CAWSVRRVQETQYF	TGTGCCTGGAGTGTACGTAGGGTCCAAGAGACCCAGTACTTC
NA	NA	TRBV18	TRBJ2-3	CASSPQGWATDTQYF	TGTGCCAGCTCACCACAGGGGTGGGCCACAGATACGCAGTATTTT
NA	NA	TRBV7-9	TRBJ2-5	CASSLDLLYQETQYF	TGTGCCAGCAGCTTAGATCTCCTGTACCAAGAGACCCAGTACTTC
NA	NA	TRBV30	TRBJ2-5	CAWASREKGTQYF	TGTGCCTGGGCATCCAGGGAAAAAGGGACCCAGTACTTC